The sample holds a few counts of the clone carrying this T cell receptor beta chain. The antigen remains undetermined. This sample's time point: newly diagnosed GD, antithyroid drugs for less than 3 months. Scientists built the TCR library using RNA that was extracted from PBMCs. Graves' disease diagnosis was established per American Thyroid Association guidelines. This entry is derived from a study of regulatory T cells in long-lasting Graves disease. With iRepertoire HTBI primers and Arm-PCR of CDR3 regions, TCR beta libraries were built. Per the authors' pipeline: Spanning all samples, the identified segments comprised some 60 TRBV and around 15 TRBJ. Each CDR3 protein is one row after TCRdb ran MiXCR on the multiplex PCR reads. These V and J calls rely on TCRdb rather than the paper's analysis. The data show about 380,000 distinct CDR3 sequences, roughly 15% seen once. Overall study findings and caveats: TCR diversity was lower in persistent Graves' patients than in newly diagnosed ones. In persistent patients, shared public clonotypes (more than 2,500) outnumbered those in new patients (approximately 970).

The CDR3 loop spans 13 amino acids. The germline CDR1 and CDR2 sequences are SGDLS and YYNGEE. V was clipped by 6 bases and J by 2 bases, with 6 bases between them. The source of this sequence is a female donor with Graves disease. The rearrangement links TRBV9 to TRBJ2-6; no firm D call. The starting material was peripheral blood mononuclear cells (PBMCs), obtained at new diagnosis, from a patient treated with antithyroid drugs. The CDR3 DNA reads TGTGCCAGCAATTTACCTGGGGCCAACGTCCTGACTTTC. This translates into CASNLPGANVLTF.